Sequencing of this T cell receptor (beta chain) was carried out in a study of blood T cells in healthy people across ages. A second about 7 to 11 cycle PCR used barcoded and J-beta primers. Each CDR3 protein is one row after TCRdb ran MiXCR on the 5' RACE reads. This sample yields 750,000 to 950,000 distinct CDR3 sequences, of which almost 30% are seen a single time; 10% belongs to the top ten. Germline lookup yields CDR1 MDHEN and CDR2 SYDVKM. With 5 bases removed from V and 5 bases from J, the gap between germline ends came to 9 bases. This CDR3 contains 12 residues. The same specimen was also included in a second study, on T cells of mothers and their children. That source adds: For related and unrelated pairs alike, thymic selection shapes TCR recombination output similarly.

The receptor's source is a woman in her thirties or forties in good health. The gene calls are TRBV28 and TRBJ1-2; no clear D gene. The sequencing input was blood. CDR3 loop: CASSQITYGYTF. The CDR3 nucleotides read TGTGCCAGCAGTCAGATAACTTATGGCTACACCTTC.